Following are 14 T cell receptor beta chains from one sample sequenced in a study of blood T cell repertoires in COVID-19. Clones were read by immunoSEQ multiplex PCR, and TCRdb kept only the in-frame ones, dropping some. The data hold fewer than 250,000 clones, with 89% observed a single time. Sequenced sample: peripheral blood. The receptor set was obtained from a woman aged 40 to 49 with acute or convalescent COVID-19.

V is TRBV6-5 and J is TRBJ1-2; 8 nucleotides agree with TRBD1. The germline gives CDR1 MNHEY, CDR2 SVGAGI. The CDR3 totals 14 residues. The junction had 3 bases not matched to a gene; V was cut back by 0 bases and J by 6 bases. The CDR3 coding sequence is TGTGCCAGCAGTTACTCGGAGGACAGGGATGGCTACACCTTC. Amino acid sequence: CASSYSEDRDGYTF.

The chain has TRBV19 and TRBJ2-5; a weak D match, TRBD2 (6 bases). Germline V gene data show CDR1 as LNHDA and CDR2 as SQIVND (reference sequence). The CDR3 consists of 15 residues. V was clipped by 3 bases and J by 2 bases, with 13 bases between them. This chain's CDR3 is CASSIAAGKQETQYF. The CDR3, as DNA: TGTGCCAGTAGTATTGCTGCGGGGAAACAAGAGACCCAGTACTTC.

The chain carries TRBV6-1 and TRBJ2-7; D possibly corresponds to TRBD1 (5 bases). This CDR3 contains 15 residues. Germline V gene lookup returns CDR1 MNHNS and CDR2 SASEGT. V gave up 3 bases and J gave up 0 bases, with 12 bases separating them. The DNA for the CDR3 is TGTGCCAGCAGTGATACTCTCAGGGTCTCCTACGAGCAGTACGTC. Translating it yields CASSDTLRVSYEQYV.

This clone was found once. The chain employs TRBV6-1 and TRBJ1-2; TRBD1 is a possible D gene (6 bases). This CDR3 has 15 residues. The ends were cut back, 2 bases at V and 5 bases at J, with 15 bases in the middle. CDR1 and CDR2 (germline): MNHNS, SASEGT. CDR3 protein: CASSENGGRIYGYTF. The CDR3 nucleotides are TGTGCCAGCAGTGAAAACGGGGGGCGTATTTATGGCTACACCTTC.

The V call is TRBV24-1, the J call TRBJ1-2, with 7 bases fitting TRBD1. The CDR3 is made up of 15 amino acids. With V trimmed by 3 bases and J by 5 bases, 8 bases remained unmatched. CDR1 and CDR2 from the germline V gene are KGHDR and SFDVKD. CDR3 region: CATSDVRGGRYGYTF. In DNA, the CDR3 is TGTGCCACCAGTGATGTAAGAGGGGGCCGTTATGGCTACACCTTC.

The V gene is TRBV27, the J gene TRBJ1-1; TRBD1 agrees at 8 bases. Trimming at V came to 0 bases and at J to 4 bases, leaving 1 base not matched to a gene. The CDR3 totals 14 residues. Germline CDR1 and CDR2: MNHEY and SMNVEV (reference sequence). The CDR3 loop reads CASSLSRGLTEAFF. The CDR3 DNA reads TGTGCCAGCAGTTTATCCAGGGGGCTCACTGAAGCTTTCTTT.

This chain connects TRBV10-2 to TRBJ1-5; D is possibly TRBD1 (5 bases). Trimming removed 0 bases at V and 5 bases at J, with 14 bases between. Germline V gives CDR1 WSHSY, CDR2 SAAADI. This CDR3 region has 16 residues. CDR3 sequence: CASSESGGVGDQPQHF. The CDR3 DNA reads TGCGCCAGCAGTGAGTCAGGAGGGGTTGGCGATCAGCCCCAGCATTTT.

This clone was seen repeatedly, ten times or more. J is TRBJ2-5 and V is TRBV5-1, with D possibly matching TRBD2 (6 bases). Germline values: CDR1 SGHRS, CDR2 YFSETQ. The V gene lost 4 bases and the J gene lost 0 bases, with 10 bases spanning the gap. This CDR3 comprises 14 residues. The CDR3 sequence is CASSPGLHQETQYF. The CDR3 nucleotides are TGCGCCAGCAGCCCGGGACTGCACCAAGAGACCCAGTACTTC.

The V and J genes are TRBV5-1 and TRBJ1-2; 7 nucleotides line up with TRBD1. Germline V lookup: CDR1 SGHRS, CDR2 YFSETQ. With V trimmed by 4 bases and J by 4 bases, 7 bases remained unmatched. The CDR3 totals 14 residues. The DNA of the CDR3 is TGCGCCAGCAGCGTAGGGGGCGCGGGCTATGGCTACACCTTC. Translating it yields CASSVGGAGYGYTF.

The V call is TRBV20-1, the J call TRBJ2-5; 10 positions match TRBD2. CDR1 is DFQATT and CDR2 is SNEGSKA in the germline V gene (reference sequence). The CDR3 contains 14 residues. The junction had 8 bases not matched to a gene; V was cut back by 3 bases and J by 7 bases. CDR3 amino acids: CSASSGGNKWTQYF. CDR3 sequence (DNA): TGCAGTGCTAGTAGCGGGGGGAACAAGTGGACCCAGTACTTC.

The chain recombines TRBV19 with TRBJ1-5, with D perhaps TRBD1 (6 bases). Trimming cost V 3 bases and J 4 bases, with 16 bases left between them. The CDR3 runs 16 residues. Looked up from germline, CDR1 is LNHDA and CDR2 is SQIVND (reference sequence). The CDR3 nucleotides read TGTGCCAGTAGTATCTTTCAGGGGAGGGATAATCAGCCCCAGCATTTT. Amino acid sequence: CASSIFQGRDNQPQHF.

The chain recombines TRBV7-6 with TRBJ2-3, with D possibly being TRBD2 (6 bases). V was clipped by 4 bases and J by 0 bases, with 14 bases between them. The CDR3 has 16 amino acids. CDR1 is SGHVS, CDR2 FNYEAQ, per germline. The CDR3 bases are TGTGCCAGCAGCTCCCAGGTGGGGGGAAGCACAGATACGCAGTATTTT. Its translation: CASSSQVGGSTDTQYF.

This rearrangement joins TRBV2 to TRBJ1-6, with 8 bases matching TRBD1. J was trimmed by 5 bases and V by 7 bases; bases with no gene match: 7. Germline loops: CDR1 SNHLY, CDR2 FYNNEI. CDR3 length equals 15 residues. CDR3 in amino acids: CASNGQGGNNSPLHF. CDR3 DNA sequence: TGTGCCAGCAACGGACAGGGCGGAAATAATTCACCCCTCCACTTT.

V is TRBV7-6 and J is TRBJ2-2, with TRBD2 identical over 9 bases. The CDR3 sequence is 19 residues long. The trim removed 2 bases at V and 0 bases at J, leaving 10 bases unmatched. Germline V gene lookup returns CDR1 SGHVS and CDR2 FNYEAQ. CDR3 residues: CASSLSLAGSSANTGELFF. CDR3 DNA: TGTGCCAGCAGCTTAAGTCTAGCGGGGTCCTCCGCGAACACCGGGGAGCTGTTTTTT.